One sample yielded the 25 T cell receptor beta chains listed below, sequenced in a study of cytomegalovirus exposure and HLA in healthy donors. PCR involved 60 Vbeta and 13 Jbeta primers. The table came from immunoSEQ multiplex PCR; TCRdb's copy has only in-frame clones and leaves some out. The repertoire holds 90,000 to 120,000 clones, with around two thirds as singletons. The sample was PBMCs. These receptors were obtained from a man younger than 40 in good health and CMV-seropositive.

The gene calls are TRBV7-2 and TRBJ2-7, with 7 bases that match TRBD2. The CDR3 length is 15 residues. CDR1 and CDR2 from the germline V gene are SGHTA and FQGNSA. Trimming took 5 bases from V and 7 from J; bases not matched to a gene: 14. In DNA, the CDR3 is TGTGCCAGCAGCCCCCAGGCTAGCGGCTATGGTGAGCAGTACTTC. Its translation: CASSPQASGYGEQYF.

The chain employs TRBV5-6 and TRBJ1-1; TRBD1 agrees at 7 bases. Trimming removed 2 bases from V and 4 bases from J; junction bases left unmatched: 5. The CDR3 is made up of 14 amino acids. From germline, CDR1 is SGHDT and CDR2 YYEEEE. The CDR3 protein is CASSFTGVGTEAFF. The CDR3 coding sequence is TGTGCCAGCAGCTTCACAGGGGTGGGCACTGAAGCTTTCTTT. Combining the CDR3 with reference TRBV5-6 and TRBJ1-1 gives the whole variable domain DAGVTQSPTHLIKTRGQQVTLRCSPKSGHDTVSWYQQALGQGPQFIFQYYEEEERQRGNFPDRFSGHQFPNYSSELNVNALLLGDSALYLCASSFTGVGTEAFFGQGTRLTVV.

This clone showed up just a few times. This chain uses TRBV5-4 with TRBJ1-2; 7 bases match TRBD1. The V segment lost 3 bases and the J segment 4 bases; nucleotides outside the gene matches: 9. The CDR3 loop spans 15 amino acids. The germline gives CDR1 SGHNT, CDR2 YYREEE (reference sequence). In nucleotides, the CDR3 is TGTGCCAGCAGCTCGAAACAGGGGCTAGTCTATGGCTACACCTTC. Translated: CASSSKQGLVYGYTF.

The chain employs TRBV6-1 and TRBJ1-1; D is undetermined. The CDR3 extends over 14 amino acids. Germline CDR1 MNHNS, CDR2 SASEGT. V lost 1 base to trimming and J lost 2 bases, with 8 bases between them. The CDR3 here is CASSEVGGNTEAFF. In nucleotides, the CDR3 is TGTGCCAGCAGTGAAGTCGGTGGTAACACTGAAGCTTTCTTT.

The V gene is TRBV30, the J gene TRBJ1-2; perhaps TRBD1 as D (5 bases). This CDR3 has 14 amino acids. The germline gives CDR1 GTSNPN, CDR2 SVGIG (reference sequence). V was cut by 2 bases and J by 1 base, with 11 bases left in between. The CDR3 loop reads CAWSSGIFNYGYTF. CDR3 in DNA: TGTGCCTGGAGTTCAGGGATCTTTAACTATGGCTACACCTTC.

V gene TRBV11-2 combines with J gene TRBJ2-7; the match to TRBD1 covers 8 bases. CDR3 length equals 14 residues. CDR1 is SGHAT and CDR2 is FQNNGV in the germline V gene. The trim removed 5 bases at V and 5 bases at J, leaving 8 bases unmatched. CDR3 coding DNA: TGTGCCAGCAGCCACGGACAGGGAATCAACGAGCAGTACTTC. As protein: CASSHGQGINEQYF. Looking up the rest from reference TRBV11-2 and TRBJ2-7 gives the full variable domain: EAGVAQSPRYKIIEKRQSVAFWCNPISGHATLYWYQQILGQGPKLLIQFQNNGVVDDSQLPKDRFSAERLKGVDSTLKIQPAKLEDSAVYLCASSHGQGINEQYFGPGTRLTVT.

The V gene is TRBV6-6, the J gene TRBJ1-2; weak D call: TRBD1 (5 bases). Germline CDR1 reads MNHNY; CDR2 reads SVGAGI (reference sequence). The ends were cut back, 7 bases at V and 4 bases at J, with 16 bases in the middle. The CDR3 runs 14 residues. The CDR3 sequence is CASTPGWGVYGYTF. CDR3 DNA sequence: TGTGCCAGCACCCCCGGCTGGGGCGTCTATGGCTACACCTTC.

In this sample, this clone turned up a few times. This chain joins TRBV30 and TRBJ1-2; 7 bases match TRBD1. CDR1 GTSNPN and CDR2 SVGIG come from the germline V gene (reference sequence). CDR3 length equals 13 residues. CDR3 region: CAANRDRPYGYTF. The CDR3 bases are TGTGCTGCAAACCGGGACAGACCTTATGGCTACACCTTC.

This clone was seen a few times. The DNA for the CDR3 is TGTGCCAGCAGTTCGGGGTCGCACGAGCAGTACTTC. This encodes CASSSGSHEQYF. The V gene is TRBV6-5, the J gene TRBJ2-7; weak D call: TRBD2 (5 bases). CDR3 length: 12 residues. The V gene's germline CDR1 is MNHEY and CDR2 SVGAGI. V lost 4 bases to trimming and J lost 5 bases, with 9 bases between them.

The table lists this clone with a few counts. The gene calls are TRBV19 and TRBJ1-5; no reliable D call. Trimming cost V 3 bases and J 6 bases, with 12 bases left between them. CDR1 LNHDA and CDR2 SQIVND come from the germline V gene (reference sequence). This CDR3 comprises 14 residues. The CDR3 coding sequence is TGTGCCAGTAGTATCACAGCCCTGACTCAGCCCCAGCATTTT. Its translation is CASSITALTQPQHF. Full variable domain (missing parts from reference TRBV19 and TRBJ1-5): DGGITQSPKYLFRKEGQNVTLSCEQNLNHDAMYWYRQDPGQGLRLIYYSQIVNDFQKGDIAEGYSVSREKKESFPLTVTSAQKNPTAFYLCASSITALTQPQHFGDGTRLSIL.

The chain combines TRBV5-1 with TRBJ1-1; perhaps TRBD1 as D (5 bases). The CDR3 loop spans 14 amino acids. Germline lookup yields CDR1 SGHRS and CDR2 YFSETQ. Trimming pared 0 bases from V and 3 bases from J, leaving 9 bases between. The chain's CDR3 is CASSLVSRDTEAFF. CDR3 DNA sequence: TGCGCCAGCAGCTTGGTAAGCAGGGACACTGAAGCTTTCTTT.

The rearrangement uses TRBV27 and TRBJ2-7; 8 bases line up with TRBD1. Unmatched junction bases numbered 9, after V lost 6 bases and J lost 2 bases. The CDR3 is made up of 15 amino acids. Germline CDR1 MNHEY, CDR2 SMNVEV (reference sequence). CDR3 nucleotides: TGTGCCAGCAGAAAACAGGGGGATAATCCCTACGAGCAGTACTTC. Its protein is CASRKQGDNPYEQYF.

The rearrangement links TRBV28 to TRBJ1-1; a weak D match, TRBD1 (5 bases). V lost 7 bases, J lost 1 base, and 16 bases lay in between. The CDR3 consists of 15 residues. Germline V gene lookup returns CDR1 MDHEN and CDR2 SYDVKM. As DNA, the CDR3 is TGTGCCAGCACCCGAAGGCAGGGTAGGAACACTGAAGCTTTCTTT. Residues: CASTRRQGRNTEAFF.

The chain recombines TRBV6-4 with TRBJ1-2, with 9 bases identical to TRBD1. Germline V gene sequence: CDR1 MRHNA, CDR2 SNTAGT. Unmatched junction bases numbered 4, after V lost 5 bases and J lost 6 bases. CDR3 length equals 13 residues. This CDR3 is CASSRDRGDGYTF. Here the CDR3 DNA reads TGTGCCAGCAGTCGAGACAGGGGGGATGGCTACACCTTC.

The chain has TRBV6-1 and TRBJ1-5; D might be TRBD1 (6 bases). Between the trimmed V and J ends, which lost 0 bases and 1 base, there was a span of 7 bases. Germline V lookup: CDR1 MNHNS, CDR2 SASEGT. This CDR3 spans 15 amino acids. The CDR3, as DNA: TGTGCCAGCAGTGAAGCAAGGGGGAGCAATCAGCCCCAGCATTTT. It specifies CASSEARGSNQPQHF.

The sample holds a few counts of this clone. The V call is TRBV11-3, the J call TRBJ2-7, with 9 bases aligning to TRBD1. The CDR3 extends over 13 amino acids. Trimming took 6 bases from V and 6 from J; bases not matched to a gene: 6. Germline lookup yields CDR1 SGHNT and CDR2 YENEEA. The CDR3 DNA is TGTGCCAGCAGGCCCCGGGACAGGGTCGAGCAGTACTTC. This translates into CASRPRDRVEQYF. Full variable domain (remainder filled in from reference TRBV11-3 and TRBJ2-7): EAGVVQSPRYKIIEKKQPVAFWCNPISGHNTLYWYLQNLGQGPELLIRYENEEAVDDSQLPKDRFSAERLKGVDSTLKIQPAELGDSAVYLCASRPRDRVEQYFGPGTRLTVT.

This clone was counted only a few times. The chain uses TRBV7-9 and TRBJ2-7; 9 positions agree with TRBD1. The CDR3 loop spans 14 amino acids. Trimming cost V 2 bases and J 3 bases; bases outside gene matches: 2. Germline CDR1 is SEHNR and CDR2 is FQNEAQ (reference sequence). CDR3 nucleotides: TGTGCCAGCAGCTTACGGGACAGGGACTACGAGCAGTACTTC. This gives the protein CASSLRDRDYEQYF.

This chain links TRBV14 with TRBJ2-3; 7 nucleotides agree with TRBD1. The CDR3 covers 12 residues. V shed 4 bases, J shed 6 bases, and the junction held 1 base outside the gene matches. Germline V CDR1 and CDR2: SGHDN, FVKESK. CDR3 sequence (DNA): TGTGCCAGCAGCCCAGGGGGTGATACGCAGTATTTT. This codes for CASSPGGDTQYF.

V and J are TRBV7-2 and TRBJ2-5; tentatively, D is TRBD2 (5 bases). Germline CDR1 is SGHTA and CDR2 is FQGNSA. Trimming pared 5 bases from V and 5 bases from J, leaving 12 bases between. There are 13 residues in the CDR3. The CDR3 region has the DNA TGTGCCAGCAGCCCCGGGGTCCAGGAGACCCAGTACTTC. Translating gives CASSPGVQETQYF.

V and J are TRBV9 and TRBJ2-1; 7 bases agree with TRBD1. Germline CDR1 reads SGDLS; CDR2 reads YYNGEE. Unmatched junction bases numbered 11, after V lost 1 base and J lost 7 bases. The CDR3 totals 16 residues. The CDR3 reads CASSVRTGGLQNEQFF. For the CDR3, the DNA is TGTGCCAGCAGCGTACGGACAGGCGGTTTACAAAATGAGCAGTTCTTC. The complete variable domain, with remaining parts taken from reference TRBV9 and TRBJ2-1, reads DSGVTQTPKHLITATGQRVTLRCSPRSGDLSVYWYQQSLDQGLQFLIQYYNGEERAKGNILERFSAQQFPDLHSELNLSSLELGDSALYFCASSVRTGGLQNEQFFGPGTRLTVL.

The V and J genes are TRBV19 and TRBJ1-2, with 8 bases lining up with TRBD1. CDR3 size: 13 residues. The V and J ends lost 6 bases and 8 bases, in that order; junction bases with no gene match: 8. CDR1 LNHDA and CDR2 SQIVND come from the germline V gene (reference sequence). The CDR3 sequence: CASRAQGASGYTF. CDR3 bases: TGTGCCAGTAGAGCCCAGGGGGCTTCGGGCTACACCTTC.

A single count supports this clone. The CDR3 loop reads CASSLGRDRDAFF. As DNA, the CDR3 is TGTGCCAGCAGCTTAGGGCGGGACAGGGATGCTTTCTTT. The chain combines TRBV7-9 with TRBJ1-1; 9 nucleotides match TRBD1. The CDR3 totals 13 residues. Germline values: CDR1 SEHNR, CDR2 FQNEAQ (reference sequence). The junction had 5 bases not matched to a gene; V was cut back by 1 base and J by 11 bases.

The J gene is TRBJ1-6, the V gene TRBV5-8; D gene unclear. Deletions cut 7 bases from V and 0 bases from J, with 8 bases between. The length of the CDR3 is 14 residues. Germline CDR1 is SGHTS and CDR2 is YDEGEE. The CDR3 bases are TGTGCCAGCGTAGATAGCTCCTATAATTCACCCCTCCACTTT. It translates to CASVDSSYNSPLHF.

J is TRBJ1-5 and V is TRBV6-1; D ambiguous. The V gene lost 6 bases and the J gene lost 3 bases, with 15 bases spanning the gap. The CDR3 contains 15 residues. Germline V gives CDR1 MNHNS, CDR2 SASEGT. The CDR3 sequence is CASSRLRVANQPQHF. The CDR3, as DNA: TGTGCCAGCAGCCGATTAAGAGTCGCCAATCAGCCCCAGCATTTT.

With respect to this clone: A read error may produce the germline difference seen at one junction end. The V and J genes are TRBV29-1 and TRBJ1-1; 10 nucleotides line up with TRBD1. The CDR3 consists of 14 residues. Germline V gene data show CDR1 as SQVTM and CDR2 as ANQGSEA. CDR3 loop: CSVSPGQGNPEAFF. The CDR3 coding sequence is TGCAGCGTTTCTCCGGGACAGGGGAACCCTGAAGCTTTCTTT.